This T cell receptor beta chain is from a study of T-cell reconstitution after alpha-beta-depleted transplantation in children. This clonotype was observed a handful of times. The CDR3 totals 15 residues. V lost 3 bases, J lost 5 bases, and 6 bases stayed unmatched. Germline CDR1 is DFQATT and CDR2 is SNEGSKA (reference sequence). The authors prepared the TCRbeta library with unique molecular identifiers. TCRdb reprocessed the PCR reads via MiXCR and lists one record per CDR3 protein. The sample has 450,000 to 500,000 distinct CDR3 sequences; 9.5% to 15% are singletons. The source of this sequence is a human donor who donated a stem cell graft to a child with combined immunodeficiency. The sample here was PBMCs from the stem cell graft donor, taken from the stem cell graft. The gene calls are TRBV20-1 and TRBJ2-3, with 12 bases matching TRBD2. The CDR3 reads CSASGLAGYEDTQYF. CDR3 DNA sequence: TGCAGTGCTAGCGGACTAGCGGGATATGAAGATACGCAGTATTTT.